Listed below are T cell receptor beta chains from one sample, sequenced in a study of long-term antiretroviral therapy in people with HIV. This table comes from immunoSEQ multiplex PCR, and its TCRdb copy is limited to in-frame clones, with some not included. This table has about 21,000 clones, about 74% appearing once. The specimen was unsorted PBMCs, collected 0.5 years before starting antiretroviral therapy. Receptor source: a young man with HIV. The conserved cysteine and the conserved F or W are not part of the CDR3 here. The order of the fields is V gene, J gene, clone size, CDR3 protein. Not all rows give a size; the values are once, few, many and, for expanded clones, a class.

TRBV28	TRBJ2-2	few	ASSFRGARTFTGELF
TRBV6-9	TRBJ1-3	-	ASLRGRGNTIY
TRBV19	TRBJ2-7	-	ASSISGGEISYEQY
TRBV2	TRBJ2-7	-	ASSEAYYEQY
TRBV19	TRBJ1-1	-	ASSMLNTEAF
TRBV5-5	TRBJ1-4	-	ASSLADKLF
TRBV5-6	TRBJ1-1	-	ASSSDGNTEAF
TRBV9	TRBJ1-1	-	ASSGGHTEAF
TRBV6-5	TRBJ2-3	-	ASSYSRLADTDTQY
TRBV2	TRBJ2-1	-	ASSEIGSGGGKGSYNEQF
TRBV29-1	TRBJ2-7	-	SVELNESYEQY
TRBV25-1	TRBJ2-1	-	ASGTRRQF
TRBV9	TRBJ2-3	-	ASTLGGSNTDTQY
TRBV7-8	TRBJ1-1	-	ASLPGDTEAF
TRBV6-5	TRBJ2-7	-	ASSYSIQGSSEQY
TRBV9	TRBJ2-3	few	ASSERLFPTDTQY
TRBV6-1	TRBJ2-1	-	ASSERGDYNEQF
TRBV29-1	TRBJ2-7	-	SARDRGGERPTHEQY
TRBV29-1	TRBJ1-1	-	SVESDRGSEAF
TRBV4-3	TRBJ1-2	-	ASSQDRTDHYGYT
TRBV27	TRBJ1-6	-	ATGRGSPLH
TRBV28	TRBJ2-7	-	ASTLEGRLQGEQY
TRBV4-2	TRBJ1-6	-	ASSQGPLNSPLH
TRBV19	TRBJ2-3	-	ASSIGGTDTQY